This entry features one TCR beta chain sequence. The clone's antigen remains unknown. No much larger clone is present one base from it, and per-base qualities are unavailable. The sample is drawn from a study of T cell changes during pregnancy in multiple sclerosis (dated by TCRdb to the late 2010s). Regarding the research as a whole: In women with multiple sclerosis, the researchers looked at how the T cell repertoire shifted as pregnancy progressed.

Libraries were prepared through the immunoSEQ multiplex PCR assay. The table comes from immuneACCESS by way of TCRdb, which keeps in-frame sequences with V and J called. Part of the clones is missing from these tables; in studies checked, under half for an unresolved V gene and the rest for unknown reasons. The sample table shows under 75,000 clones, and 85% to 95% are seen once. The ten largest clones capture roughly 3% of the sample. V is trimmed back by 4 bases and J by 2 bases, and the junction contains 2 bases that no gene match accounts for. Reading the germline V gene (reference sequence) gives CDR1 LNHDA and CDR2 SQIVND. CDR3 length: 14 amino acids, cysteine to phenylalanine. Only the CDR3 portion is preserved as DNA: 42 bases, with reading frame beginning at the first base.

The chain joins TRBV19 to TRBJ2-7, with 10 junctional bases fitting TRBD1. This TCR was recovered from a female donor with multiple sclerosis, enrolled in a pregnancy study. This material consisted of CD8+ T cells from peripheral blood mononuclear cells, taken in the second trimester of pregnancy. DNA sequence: TGTGCCAGTAGTACGGACAGGGGGACCTACGAGCAGTACTTC. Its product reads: CASSTDRGTYEQYF.